Detailed here is one T cell receptor (beta chain). Its target is unknown. Over several immunoSEQ plates, each subset's genomic DNA was distributed in even portions. Repertoires were generated with immunoSEQ multiplex PCR, while TCRdb's copy carries only in-frame clones and drops some. This table has roughly 680,000 clones, 55% to 80% appearing once. Nashville, Tennessee was home to all donors, who were Caucasian adults. The data originate from a study of shared clonotypes between healthy human individuals. General study findings and limits: Across subsets, estimated richness was generally greater for naive than for memory populations.

The sequenced sample consisted of memory CD4+ T cells sorted from blood. As to subset: CD45RA-negative fraction. The clonotype comes from a woman in her 30s in good health.

The CDR3, as DNA: TGTGCCAGTAGTATAGCCAGAGGCCTCACCGGGGAGCTGTTTTTT. Translating gives CASSIARGLTGELFF. The V gene is TRBV19, the J gene TRBJ2-2; D not certain. The V and J ends lost 1 base and 4 bases respectively, with 10 bases between them. The CDR3 is 15 amino acids. CDR1 and CDR2 from the germline V gene are LNHDA and SQIVND (reference sequence).